Listed here are 16 T cell receptor beta chains from one sample, sequenced in a study of T cells after yellow fever vaccination. From the 5' RACE reads, TCRdb called clonotypes with MiXCR, one entry per CDR3 protein. The sample includes around 530,000 distinct CDR3 sequences, about 17% of them seen just once. Sequencing used PBMCs, obtained around 5 days after the first yellow fever vaccination. These receptors were taken from a man between 18 and 29 years old who received the YFV17D yellow fever vaccine.

The V and J genes are TRBV5-5 and TRBJ1-6, with 8 bases fitting TRBD1. The V segment lost 1 base and the J segment 8 bases; nucleotides outside the gene matches: 2. The germline V gene encodes CDR1 SGHKS and CDR2 YYEKEE (reference sequence). The CDR3 consists of 14 residues. This chain's CDR3 is CASSLLDRDSPLHF. CDR3 coding DNA: TGTGCCAGCAGCTTGCTGGACAGGGATTCACCCCTCCACTTT. The complete variable domain, with remaining parts taken from reference TRBV5-5 and TRBJ1-6, reads DAGVTQSPTHLIKTRGQQVTLRCSPISGHKSVSWYQQVLGQGPQFIFQYYEKEERGRGNFPDRFSARQFPNYSSELNVNALLLGDSALYLCASSLLDRDSPLHFGNGTRLTVT.

This clonotype was seen only a few times. V usage is TRBV15 and J usage is TRBJ1-6, with 7 bases aligning to TRBD1. J was trimmed by 10 bases and V by 0 bases; bases with no gene match: 9. Germline V CDR1 and CDR2: LNHNV, YYDKDF (reference sequence). This CDR3 comprises 16 residues. CDR3 sequence: CATSREQQGSSSPLHF. The CDR3 DNA reads as TGTGCCACCAGCAGAGAGCAACAGGGGAGTAGCTCACCCCTCCACTTT.

This rearrangement joins TRBV24-1 to TRBJ2-1; 12 bases map to TRBD2. Unmatched junction bases numbered 7, after V lost 7 bases and J lost 7 bases. The CDR3 has 15 residues. Germline-derived CDR1 and CDR2 are KGHDR and SFDVKD. The CDR3 region is CATSRTSGVLNEQFF. CDR3 nucleotides: TGTGCCACCAGCCGGACTAGCGGGGTATTAAATGAGCAGTTCTTC.

The chain uses TRBV6-5 and TRBJ1-1; D not certain. The germline V and J ends were trimmed by 0 bases and 0 bases, with 8 bases remaining between them. This CDR3 has 15 residues. CDR1 is MNHEY, CDR2 SVGAGI, per germline. This chain's CDR3 is CASSYSGRLNTEAFF. DNA for the CDR3: TGTGCCAGCAGTTACTCCGGCAGATTGAACACTGAAGCTTTCTTT.

There are many counts of this clonotype. The rearrangement uses TRBV5-1 and TRBJ1-1, with TRBD1 matching 11 bases. This CDR3 comprises 13 residues. Germline assignment: CDR1 SGHRS and CDR2 YFSETQ. After removal of 4 bases from V and 11 bases from J, the junction contained 7 bases not matched to a gene. Written as DNA, the CDR3 is TGCGCCAGCAGCCCGGGACAGGGGGTAGGGGCTTTCTTT. As protein: CASSPGQGVGAFF. Full variable domain (remainder filled in from reference TRBV5-1 and TRBJ1-1): KAGVTQTPRYLIKTRGQQVTLSCSPISGHRSVSWYQQTPGQGLQFLFEYFSETQRNKGNFPGRFSGRQFSNSRSEMNVSTLELGDSALYLCASSPGQGVGAFFGQGTRLTVV.

V gene TRBV4-1 combines with J gene TRBJ1-1; 7 bases line up with TRBD1. The junction had 8 bases not matched to a gene; V was cut back by 0 bases and J by 1 base. CDR1 is MGHRA, CDR2 YSYEKL, per germline. The CDR3 totals 17 residues. The CDR3 reads CASSQEPLRQGNTEAFF. As DNA, the CDR3 is TGCGCCAGCAGCCAAGAACCGCTCCGACAGGGGAACACTGAAGCTTTCTTT.

This clonotype was counted only a few times. The V call is TRBV12-3 or TRBV12-4, the J call TRBJ1-1, with no clear D. The V end lost 7 bases, the J end lost 0 bases, and 12 bases lay between the germline ends. CDR3 length equals 14 residues. The CDR3 DNA is TGTGCCAGCACGGGGAGGACCCTGAACACTGAAGCTTTCTTT. It translates to CASTGRTLNTEAFF.

This chain connects TRBV12-3 or TRBV12-4 to TRBJ2-5, with D perhaps TRBD1 (6 bases). Trimming left V 4 bases short and J 6 bases short, with 15 bases between. The CDR3 runs to 14 residues. The chain's CDR3 is CASSSTGPAKTQYF. In DNA form, the CDR3 reads TGTGCCAGCAGTTCGACAGGTCCGGCGAAGACCCAGTACTTC.

This chain uses TRBV5-1 with TRBJ2-3, with 7 bases matching TRBD1. The ends lost 0 bases at V and 3 bases at J; junction bases unmatched: 7. The CDR3 has 16 residues. The germline CDR1 and CDR2 sequences are SGHRS and YFSETQ. DNA for the CDR3: TGCGCCAGCAGCTTGGAACCGGGACAGTCAACAGATACGCAGTATTTT. Protein product: CASSLEPGQSTDTQYF.

V usage is TRBV6-2 or TRBV6-3 and J usage is TRBJ2-2, with D possibly matching TRBD2 (6 bases). This CDR3 region has 14 residues. V shed 6 bases and J shed 1 base, with 9 bases lying between them. Germline V gene sequence: CDR1 MNHEY, CDR2 SVGEGT. The CDR3 coding sequence is TGTGCCAGCAGCCGACTAGTGAACACCGGGGAGCTGTTTTTT. Encoded protein: CASSRLVNTGELFF.

The CDR3 DNA is TGTGCCAGCAGATCCGGCTGCGAGCAGTACGTC. It encodes CASRSGCEQYV. The chain has TRBV21-1 and TRBJ2-7. TRBV21-1 is a documented pseudogene. The CDR3 extends over 11 amino acids.

This clonotype has just a few counts. This chain connects TRBV29-1 to TRBJ1-1; D perhaps matches TRBD1 (5 bases). The CDR3 consists of 14 residues. V lost 4 bases to trimming and J lost 1 base, with 13 bases between them. The germline V gene encodes CDR1 SQVTM and CDR2 ANQGSEA. The CDR3 loop is CSVGWARENTEAFF. The CDR3 DNA sequence: TGCAGCGTTGGATGGGCCAGGGAGAACACTGAAGCTTTCTTT.

This clonotype was observed a few times. V usage is TRBV5-4 and J usage is TRBJ1-1; 8 bases line up with TRBD1. Germline V gene sequence: CDR1 SGHNT, CDR2 YYREEE (reference sequence). V lost 0 bases to trimming and J lost 8 bases; unmatched junction nucleotides: 9. The CDR3 is 15 residues long. In DNA, the CDR3 is TGTGCCAGCAGCTTGGGTACAGGGGGAGTGAGGGAAGCTTTCTTT. Its translation is CASSLGTGGVREAFF. Supplemented by reference TRBV5-4 and TRBJ1-1, the full variable domain reads ETGVTQSPTHLIKTRGQQVTLRCSSQSGHNTVSWYQQALGQGPQFIFQYYREEENGRGNFPPRFSGLQFPNYSSELNVNALELDDSALYLCASSLGTGGVREAFFGQGTRLTVV.

This clonotype was picked up many times. CDR3 nucleotides: TGTGCCACCAGCAGAGACAGGGGGCAAGAGACCCAGTACTTC. Its protein is CATSRDRGQETQYF. The chain employs TRBV15 and TRBJ2-5; TRBD1 matches 7 bases. V shed 0 bases and J 2 bases; nucleotides not matched to a gene: 0. The germline CDR1 and CDR2 sequences are LNHNV and YYDKDF (reference sequence). CDR3 length: 14 amino acids.

In its sample, this clonotype was seen a few times. J is TRBJ1-1 and V is TRBV7-8, with D perhaps matching TRBD1 (5 bases). V was pared by 3 bases and J by 8 bases, with 13 bases between. CDR1 is SGHVS and CDR2 is FQNEAQ in the germline V gene. The CDR3 covers 13 residues. The CDR3 is CASSFRVGGEAFF. CDR3 nucleotides: TGTGCCAGCAGCTTCCGGGTCGGGGGGGAAGCTTTCTTT. The entire variable domain, with the rest obtained from reference TRBV7-8 and TRBJ1-1, is as follows: GAGVSQSPRYKVAKRGQDVALRCDPISGHVSLFWYQQALGQGPEFLTYFQNEAQLDKSGLPSDRFFAERPEGSVSTLKIQRTQQEDSAVYLCASSFRVGGEAFFGQGTRLTVV.

The chain links TRBV24-1 to TRBJ2-1, with a possible D match to TRBD2 (6 bases). CDR3 length equals 13 residues. Germline lookup yields CDR1 KGHDR and CDR2 SFDVKD. The V end lost 2 bases, the J end lost 9 bases, and 10 bases lay between the germline ends. The CDR3: CATSDSGTFEQFF. The CDR3 region has the DNA TGTGCCACCAGTGATTCGGGGACTTTTGAGCAGTTCTTC.